The 26 T cell receptor beta chains given below trace back to one sample, sequenced in a study of Graves' ophthalmopathy and Graves' hyperthyroidism. The sequenced template was RNA, covering the TCR beta CDR3 region. An opening RT-PCR round employed HTBI primers and preceded a second-round multiplex PCR. MiXCR was run by TCRdb on the multiplex PCR reads, yielding one entry per CDR3 protein. The sample yields a few hundred thousand distinct CDR3 sequences, roughly 20% seen once. The sample was peripheral blood. The receptors come from a young woman with stable Graves' hyperthyroidism.

This clonotype has at least ten counts. The chain joins TRBV6-1 to TRBJ1-4; tentatively, D is TRBD1 (5 bases). Deletions cut 6 bases from V and 2 bases from J, with 10 bases between. Germline loops: CDR1 MNHNS, CDR2 SASEGT. The CDR3 is 14 amino acids. The CDR3 sequence is CASSAGWTNEKLFF. The CDR3 DNA follows: TGTGCCAGCAGCGCAGGGTGGACTAATGAAAAACTGTTTTTT.

The table lists this clonotype with many counts. This CDR3 is CASSSPGIPNTGELFF. In DNA form, the CDR3 reads TGTGCCAGCAGTTCCCCTGGGATTCCAAACACCGGGGAGCTGTTTTTT. The V call is TRBV27, the J call TRBJ2-2; no reliable D call. Germline values: CDR1 MNHEY, CDR2 SMNVEV (reference sequence). Trimming pared 4 bases from V and 2 bases from J, leaving 14 bases between. This CDR3 is built from 16 residues.

This clonotype was seen many times. The J gene is TRBJ1-1, the V gene TRBV20-1; D is unclear. The germline V and J ends were trimmed by 0 bases and 1 base, with 21 bases remaining between them. Germline V gene sequence: CDR1 DFQATT, CDR2 SNEGSKA (reference sequence). The CDR3 totals 18 residues. The CDR3, as DNA: TGCAGTGCTAGAGATCTTAAATCGGGGTGGAATCAGAACACTGAAGCTTTCTTT. Amino acids: CSARDLKSGWNQNTEAFF.

The sample holds many counts of this clonotype. The gene calls are TRBV24-1 and TRBJ2-4, with D possibly matching TRBD2 (5 bases). From germline, CDR1 is KGHDR and CDR2 SFDVKD. The V and J ends lost 9 bases and 2 bases respectively, with 16 bases between them. There are 15 residues in the CDR3. The CDR3 DNA reads as TGTGCCACCTCGGGGTCAGGAGGCTCCAAAAACATTCAGTACTTC. As protein: CATSGSGGSKNIQYF.

The sample holds many counts of this clonotype. The chain recombines TRBV28 with TRBJ2-7; 10 bases map to TRBD2. This CDR3 has 15 amino acids. Trimming removed 4 bases from V and 0 bases from J; junction bases left unmatched: 3. CDR1 and CDR2 (germline): MDHEN, SYDVKM. CDR3 DNA sequence: TGTGCCAGCAGTTCCCGGACTAGCGGCTCCTACGAGCAGTACTTC. Protein sequence: CASSSRTSGSYEQYF.

This clonotype was counted many times. The CDR3 DNA is TGTGCCAGTAGTGATTCCACTGGGGGGACTGAAGCTTTCTTT. Translated, it gives CASSDSTGGTEAFF. The chain uses TRBV19 and TRBJ1-1, with D perhaps TRBD1 (5 bases). V was trimmed by 5 bases and J by 5 bases, leaving 15 bases between them. This CDR3 is built from 14 residues. Germline CDR1 and CDR2: LNHDA and SQIVND (reference sequence). The full variable domain, completed using reference TRBV19 and TRBJ1-1, is DGGITQSPKYLFRKEGQNVTLSCEQNLNHDAMYWYRQDPGQGLRLIYYSQIVNDFQKGDIAEGYSVSREKKESFPLTVTSAQKNPTAFYLCASSDSTGGTEAFFGQGTRLTVV.

The sample holds many counts of this clonotype. The V gene is TRBV27, the J gene TRBJ1-6; D gene uncertain. Germline V CDR1 and CDR2: MNHEY, SMNVEV (reference sequence). V lost 2 bases, J lost 8 bases, and 7 bases lay in between. The CDR3 has 13 residues. CDR3 protein: CASSLRTDSPLHF. CDR3 nucleotide sequence: TGTGCCAGCAGTTTAAGGACGGATTCACCCCTCCACTTT.

This clonotype was observed many times. The rearrangement uses TRBV2 and TRBJ1-1; the match to TRBD1 covers 9 bases. Germline CDR1 is SNHLY and CDR2 is FYNNEI. The CDR3 contains 11 residues. After removal of 4 bases from V and 11 bases from J, the junction contained 2 bases not matched to a gene. CDR3: CASSADRGAFF. The CDR3 DNA reads as TGTGCCAGCAGTGCTGACAGGGGGGCTTTCTTT.

This clonotype was seen at least ten times. CDR3 sequence (DNA): TGTGCCAGCAGAAAAACAGGCACGAACACCGGGGAGCTGTTTTTT. It encodes CASRKTGTNTGELFF. The gene calls are TRBV28 and TRBJ2-2; a possible D gene is TRBD1 (5 bases). The CDR3 spans 15 residues. V lost 6 bases and J 0 bases, leaving 11 bases between the germline ends. Germline V gene data show CDR1 as MDHEN and CDR2 as SYDVKM.

The sample holds many counts of this clonotype. This chain connects TRBV24-1 to TRBJ1-1, with D perhaps matching TRBD1 (5 bases). Trimming stripped 8 bases from V and 8 bases from J, with 20 bases between. This CDR3 contains 14 residues. In germline, CDR1 is KGHDR, CDR2 SFDVKD. CDR3 in DNA: TGTGCCACCAACGACGGGACTCTCGACGGCGAAGCTTTCTTT. Its translation: CATNDGTLDGEAFF.

There are many counts of this clonotype. The chain joins TRBV6-1 to TRBJ1-5; D remains ambiguous. The ends were cut back, 4 bases at V and 2 bases at J, with 12 bases in the middle. CDR1 and CDR2 (germline): MNHNS, SASEGT. The CDR3 covers 15 residues. The CDR3 loop is CASSGHHFGNQPQHF. The CDR3 DNA follows: TGTGCCAGCAGTGGGCACCATTTTGGCAATCAGCCCCAGCATTTT.

This clonotype was counted many times. This chain connects TRBV7-2 to TRBJ2-7; 8 bases fit TRBD1. Per the germline V gene, CDR1 is SGHTA and CDR2 is FQGNSA. The CDR3 totals 14 residues. With V trimmed by 5 bases and J by 3 bases, 6 bases remained unmatched. The CDR3 loop is CASSASGQGYEQYF. DNA of the CDR3: TGTGCCAGCAGCGCAAGCGGACAGGGCTACGAGCAGTACTTC.

This clonotype was seen at least ten times. This chain links TRBV9 with TRBJ2-2; D not resolved. CDR1 and CDR2 from the germline V gene are SGDLS and YYNGEE. V lost 4 bases to trimming and J lost 4 bases, with 5 bases between them. CDR3 length: 12 residues. CDR3 region: CASSFTTGELFF. CDR3 sequence (DNA): TGTGCCAGCAGCTTCACCACCGGGGAGCTGTTTTTT. Supplemented by reference TRBV9 and TRBJ2-2, the full variable domain reads DSGVTQTPKHLITATGQRVTLRCSPRSGDLSVYWYQQSLDQGLQFLIQYYNGEERAKGNILERFSAQQFPDLHSELNLSSLELGDSALYFCASSFTTGELFFGEGSRLTVL.

The J gene is TRBJ1-5, the V gene TRBV20-1; D perhaps matches TRBD1 (5 bases). The germline V gene encodes CDR1 DFQATT and CDR2 SNEGSKA (reference sequence). V gave up 4 bases and J gave up 2 bases, with 18 bases separating them. CDR3 length equals 16 residues. DNA of the CDR3: TGCAGTGCTACCCGGCCCTATGGGGGTGGCAATCAGCCCCAGCATTTT. Its translation is CSATRPYGGGNQPQHF.

V gene TRBV28 combines with J gene TRBJ1-1; D gene ambiguous. CDR1 and CDR2 (germline): MDHEN, SYDVKM. Trimming stripped 1 base from V and 7 bases from J, with 13 bases between. The CDR3 has 14 amino acids. CDR3 bases: TGTGCCAGCAGTTTATACAACACATTGGGTGAAGCTTTCTTT. Translation gives CASSLYNTLGEAFF.

This clonotype was detected ten times or more. The chain carries TRBV28 and TRBJ1-1; D not certain. The germline CDR1 and CDR2 sequences are MDHEN and SYDVKM. This CDR3 has 14 residues. The V end was cut by 3 bases, the J end by 4 bases, with 12 bases between. CDR3 protein: CASSFSIGGTEAFF. The DNA of the CDR3 is TGTGCCAGCAGTTTTTCCATTGGCGGCACTGAAGCTTTCTTT.

Turning to this clonotype: A much more abundant neighbour one base away suggests this may be a read error. The chain recombines TRBV25-1 with TRBJ2-2; D unresolved. CDR1 and CDR2 from the germline V gene are MGHDK and SYGVNS. The CDR3 totals 14 residues. Trimming stripped 3 bases from V and 6 bases from J, with 11 bases between. CDR3 DNA: TGTGCCAGCAGTGAGTGGGTTGCCTCCGGGGAGCTGTTTTTT. Translated, it gives CASSEWVASGELFF.

This clonotype was seen many times. This chain uses TRBV20-1 with TRBJ2-7; 9 bases match TRBD2. The V and J ends lost 4 bases and 2 bases, in that order; junction bases with no gene match: 6. The V gene's germline CDR1 is DFQATT and CDR2 SNEGSKA (reference sequence). The CDR3 totals 14 residues. The CDR3 nucleotides are TGCAGTGCTACGCTTGGACTAGCGACCTACGAGCAGTACTTC. This encodes CSATLGLATYEQYF.

This chain joins TRBV29-1 and TRBJ1-2; D is undetermined. The CDR3 runs 12 residues. V was clipped by 0 bases and J by 7 bases, with 9 bases between them. Germline CDR1 SQVTM, CDR2 ANQGSEA. The DNA of the CDR3 is TGCAGCGTTGAAGATCGGGCGGCTGGCTACACCTTC. Protein product: CSVEDRAAGYTF.

A few counts support this clonotype. The V gene is TRBV12-5, the J gene TRBJ1-1; D gene ambiguous. Germline lookup yields CDR1 LGHNT and CDR2 FRNRAP. V lost 7 bases, J lost 4 bases, and 7 bases lay in between. The CDR3 is 11 amino acids. CDR3 DNA: TGTGCTAGTGCGCGAGGCACTGAAGCTTTCTTT. This encodes CASARGTEAFF.

Many counts were recorded for this clonotype. The chain uses TRBV7-8 and TRBJ1-1, with D tentatively TRBD1 (6 bases). V was cut by 7 bases and J by 0 bases, with 12 bases left in between. The CDR3 totals 14 residues. From germline, CDR1 is SGHVS and CDR2 FQNEAQ. The CDR3 here is CASNQQGLNTEAFF. In DNA, the CDR3 is TGTGCCAGCAACCAACAGGGCTTGAACACTGAAGCTTTCTTT. The full variable domain, in which reference TRBV7-8 and TRBJ1-1 provide the parts outside the CDR3, is GAGVSQSPRYKVAKRGQDVALRCDPISGHVSLFWYQQALGQGPEFLTYFQNEAQLDKSGLPSDRFFAERPEGSVSTLKIQRTQQEDSAVYLCASNQQGLNTEAFFGQGTRLTVV.

This clonotype was counted many times. The chain combines TRBV15 with TRBJ2-2; 9 positions match TRBD2. J lost 8 bases, V lost 7 bases, and 5 bases had no gene match. This CDR3 comprises 13 residues. Germline V gene data show CDR1 as LNHNV and CDR2 as YYDKDF (reference sequence). The DNA of the CDR3 is TGTGCCACCAAGCTAGCGGGATCGGGGGAGCTGTTTTTT. This sequence encodes CATKLAGSGELFF.

This clonotype showed up many times. The junction does not match germline at one end; this may be a read error. This chain uses TRBV24-1 with TRBJ2-4, with D perhaps matching TRBD1 (6 bases). CDR3 size: 15 residues. From germline, CDR1 is KGHDR and CDR2 SFDVKD. CDR3 amino acids: CATSDYRWDKNIQCF. CDR3 in DNA: TGTGCCACCAGTGATTACCGTTGGGACAAAAACATTCAGTGCTTC.

This clonotype showed up just once. The gene calls are TRBV15 and TRBJ2-5; D is perhaps TRBD1 (6 bases). The germline V and J ends were trimmed by 6 bases and 5 bases, with 16 bases remaining between them. From germline, CDR1 is LNHNV and CDR2 YYDKDF (reference sequence). CDR3 length equals 14 residues. The CDR3: CATSDLSTGETQYF. DNA of the CDR3: TGTGCCACCAGTGATTTGAGTACAGGGGAGACCCAGTACTTC.

This clonotype was seen a few times. The rearrangement uses TRBV15 and TRBJ1-1, with D uncertain. The CDR3 extends over 14 amino acids. Germline assignment: CDR1 LNHNV and CDR2 YYDKDF (reference sequence). Trimming removed 0 bases at V and 1 base at J, with 6 bases between. The CDR3 bases are TGTGCCACCAGCAGAGATTTACAGAACACTGAAGCTTTCTTT. This gives the protein CATSRDLQNTEAFF.

The rearrangement joins TRBV10-2 to TRBJ2-2, with D perhaps matching TRBD2 (6 bases). The CDR3 spans 13 residues. Between the trimmed V and J ends, which lost 6 bases and 4 bases, there was a span of 9 bases. CDR1 and CDR2 from the germline V gene are WSHSY and SAAADI. CDR3 in DNA: TGCGCCAGCAGCGGGAGTTTCACCGGGGAGCTGTTTTTT. Its translation: CASSGSFTGELFF.